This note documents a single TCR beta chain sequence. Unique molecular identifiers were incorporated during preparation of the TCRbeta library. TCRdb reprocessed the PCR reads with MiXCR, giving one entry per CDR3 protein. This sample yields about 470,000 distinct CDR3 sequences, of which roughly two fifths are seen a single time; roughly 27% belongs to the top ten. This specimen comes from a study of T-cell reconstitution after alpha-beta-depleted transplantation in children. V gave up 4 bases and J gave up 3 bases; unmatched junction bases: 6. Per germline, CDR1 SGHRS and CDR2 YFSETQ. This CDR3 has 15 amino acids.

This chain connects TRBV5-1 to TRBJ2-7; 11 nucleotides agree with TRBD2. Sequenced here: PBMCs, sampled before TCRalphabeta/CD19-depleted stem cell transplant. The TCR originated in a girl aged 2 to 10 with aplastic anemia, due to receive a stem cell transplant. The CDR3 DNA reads TGCGCCAGCAGCCCCCTAGCGGGAGGTAACTACGAGCAGTACTTC. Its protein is CASSPLAGGNYEQYF.